This T cell receptor (beta chain) was sequenced for a study of identical twins. The table lists this clonotype with a few counts. TCRdb analysed the 5' RACE reads with MiXCR anew, one entry per CDR3 protein. The sample includes 420,000 or so distinct CDR3 sequences, about 18% of them seen just once. Germline CDR1 is SGHRS and CDR2 is YFSETQ. The CDR3 covers 16 residues. Trimming pared 0 bases from V and 6 bases from J, leaving 16 bases between. J is TRBJ2-1 and V is TRBV5-1, with a weak D call TRBD2 (6 bases). The sample consisted of naive T cells sorted from blood. The sequence was obtained from a man aged 45 to 65 in good health. CDR3 bases: TGCGCCAGCAGCTTGGCTGGGGGACTGGGCCCCAATGAGCAGTTCTTC. Translated: CASSLAGGLGPNEQFF.